The T cell receptor (beta chain) described here comes from a study of cytomegalovirus exposure and HLA in healthy donors. Study-wide results and limits: Analysis performed later showed TCR beta chains linked to HLA being more clonally expanded than equally common others. An Asian-associated ancestry cluster reportedly showed fewer N-insertions than the approximately 620-donor mean in a later analysis. Investigators reported 150 to 200 TCR beta chains as tied to cytomegalovirus.

PCR involved 60 Vbeta and 13 Jbeta primers. Data came from immunoSEQ multiplex PCR; TCRdb stores just in-frame clones and leaves some out. The sample holds about 120,000 clones, more than 60% seen once. This CDR3 spans 11 amino acids. The V and J ends lost 8 bases and 1 base respectively, with 6 bases between them. To note about this clone: What it recognizes is unknown.

The source material was PBMCs. The chain uses TRBV6-7 and TRBJ2-7; no reliable D call. TRBV6-7 is annotated as an ORF whose role is uncertain. This receptor was taken from a woman aged 40 to 50 in good health and CMV-seropositive. This chain's CDR3 is CASFVSYEQYF. DNA for the CDR3: TGTGCCAGCTTTGTATCCTACGAGCAGTACTTC.